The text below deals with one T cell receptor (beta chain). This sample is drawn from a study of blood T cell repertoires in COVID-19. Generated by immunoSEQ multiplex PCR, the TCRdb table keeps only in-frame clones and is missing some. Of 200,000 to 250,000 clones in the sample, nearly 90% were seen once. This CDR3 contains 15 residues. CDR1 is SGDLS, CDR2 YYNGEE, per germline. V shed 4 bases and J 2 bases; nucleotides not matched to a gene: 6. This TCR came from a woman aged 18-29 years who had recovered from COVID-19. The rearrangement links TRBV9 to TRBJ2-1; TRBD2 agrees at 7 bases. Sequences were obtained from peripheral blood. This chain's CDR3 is CASSTSGLPYNEQFF. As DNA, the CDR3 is TGTGCCAGCAGCACCTCGGGACTACCCTACAATGAGCAGTTCTTC.